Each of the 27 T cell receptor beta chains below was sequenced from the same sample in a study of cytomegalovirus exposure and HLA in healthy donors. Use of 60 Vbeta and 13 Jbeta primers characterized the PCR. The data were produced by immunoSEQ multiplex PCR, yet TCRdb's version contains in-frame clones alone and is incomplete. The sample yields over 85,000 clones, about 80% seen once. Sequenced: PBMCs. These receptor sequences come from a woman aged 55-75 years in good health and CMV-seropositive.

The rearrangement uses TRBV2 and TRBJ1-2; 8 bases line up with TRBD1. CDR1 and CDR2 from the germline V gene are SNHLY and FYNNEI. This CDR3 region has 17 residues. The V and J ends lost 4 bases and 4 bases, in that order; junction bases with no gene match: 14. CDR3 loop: CASSGNPNGGTGYGYTF. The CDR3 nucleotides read TGTGCCAGCAGTGGGAACCCCAATGGTGGGACAGGCTATGGCTACACCTTC.

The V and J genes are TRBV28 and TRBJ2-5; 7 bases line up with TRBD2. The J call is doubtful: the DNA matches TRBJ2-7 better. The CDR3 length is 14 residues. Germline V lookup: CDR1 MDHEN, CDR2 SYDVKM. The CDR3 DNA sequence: TGTGCCAGCAGTCCTGGGACTATTAGGGACGAGCAGTACTTC. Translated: CASSPGTIRDEQYF.

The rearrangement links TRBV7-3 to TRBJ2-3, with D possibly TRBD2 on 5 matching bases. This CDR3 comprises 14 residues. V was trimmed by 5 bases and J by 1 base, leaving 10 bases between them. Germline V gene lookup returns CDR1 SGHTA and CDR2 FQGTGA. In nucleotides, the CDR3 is TGTGCCAGCAGCCCGAGGGAAGGCACAGATACGCAGTATTTT. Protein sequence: CASSPREGTDTQYF.

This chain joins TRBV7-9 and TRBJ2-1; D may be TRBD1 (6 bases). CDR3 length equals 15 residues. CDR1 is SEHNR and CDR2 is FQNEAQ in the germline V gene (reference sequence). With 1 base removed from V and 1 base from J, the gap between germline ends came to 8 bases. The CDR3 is CASSLGTGSYNEQFF. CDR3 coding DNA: TGTGCCAGCAGCTTAGGCACAGGGTCCTACAATGAGCAGTTCTTC.

CDR3 nucleotides: TGTGCCAGCAGCCACCCCGGTTCCGGGGACTATGGCTACACCTTC. Amino acids: CASSHPGSGDYGYTF. The chain couples TRBV16 to TRBJ1-2, with D uncertain. This CDR3 is built from 15 residues. Germline lookup yields CDR1 KGHSY and CDR2 FQNENV. Trimming removed 3 bases at V and 3 bases at J, with 14 bases between.

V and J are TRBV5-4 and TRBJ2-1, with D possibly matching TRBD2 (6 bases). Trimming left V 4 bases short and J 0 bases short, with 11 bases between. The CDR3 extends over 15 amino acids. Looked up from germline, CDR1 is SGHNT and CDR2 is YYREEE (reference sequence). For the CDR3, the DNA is TGTGCCAGCAGCCAGGGACTTCTCTCCTACAATGAGCAGTTCTTC. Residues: CASSQGLLSYNEQFF. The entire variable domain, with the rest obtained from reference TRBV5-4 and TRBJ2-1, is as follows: ETGVTQSPTHLIKTRGQQVTLRCSSQSGHNTVSWYQQALGQGPQFIFQYYREEENGRGNFPPRFSGLQFPNYSSELNVNALELDDSALYLCASSQGLLSYNEQFFGPGTRLTVL.

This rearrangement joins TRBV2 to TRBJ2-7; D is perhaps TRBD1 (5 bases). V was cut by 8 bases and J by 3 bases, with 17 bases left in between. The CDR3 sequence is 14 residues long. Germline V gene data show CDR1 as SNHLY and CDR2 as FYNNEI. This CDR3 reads CASQATGRYYEQYF. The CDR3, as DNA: TGTGCCAGCCAAGCCACAGGCAGATACTACGAGCAGTACTTC.

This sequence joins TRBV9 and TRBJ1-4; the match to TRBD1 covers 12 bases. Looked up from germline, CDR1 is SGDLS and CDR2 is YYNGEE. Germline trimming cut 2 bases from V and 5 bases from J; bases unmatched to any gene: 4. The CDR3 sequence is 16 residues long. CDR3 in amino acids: CASSVAGQGANEKLFF. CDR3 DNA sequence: TGTGCCAGCAGCGTGGCGGGACAGGGGGCGAATGAAAAACTGTTTTTT.

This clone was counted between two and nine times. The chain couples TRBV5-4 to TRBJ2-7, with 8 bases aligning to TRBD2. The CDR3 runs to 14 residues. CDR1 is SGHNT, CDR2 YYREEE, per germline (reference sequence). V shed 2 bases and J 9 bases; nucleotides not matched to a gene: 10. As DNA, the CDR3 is TGTGCCAGCAGCTTAACGGGAGGGCCAAGCGGGCAGTACTTC. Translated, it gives CASSLTGGPSGQYF.

The CDR3 protein is CASSQVGGEGTYGYTF. CDR3 coding DNA: TGTGCCAGCAGCCAAGTGGGAGGTGAGGGGACCTATGGCTACACCTTC. The chain uses TRBV4-2 and TRBJ1-2, with D maybe TRBD1 (5 bases). Germline V lookup: CDR1 LGHNA, CDR2 YNFKEQ. V lost 1 base and J 4 bases, leaving 16 bases between the germline ends. The CDR3 has 16 residues.

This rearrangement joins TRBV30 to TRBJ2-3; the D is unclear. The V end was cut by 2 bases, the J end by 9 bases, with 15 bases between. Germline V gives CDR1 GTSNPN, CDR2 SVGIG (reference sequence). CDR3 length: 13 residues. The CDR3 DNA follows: TGTGCCTGGAGTCTGCTCTCCGTTGGCACGCAGTATTTT. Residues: CAWSLLSVGTQYF.

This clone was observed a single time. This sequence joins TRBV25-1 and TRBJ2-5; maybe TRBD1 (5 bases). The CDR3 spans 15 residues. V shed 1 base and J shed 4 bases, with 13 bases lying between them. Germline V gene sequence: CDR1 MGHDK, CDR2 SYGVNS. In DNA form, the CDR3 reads TGTGCCAGCAGTGAATTCAGGGATGGGGCAGAGACCCAGTACTTC. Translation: CASSEFRDGAETQYF.

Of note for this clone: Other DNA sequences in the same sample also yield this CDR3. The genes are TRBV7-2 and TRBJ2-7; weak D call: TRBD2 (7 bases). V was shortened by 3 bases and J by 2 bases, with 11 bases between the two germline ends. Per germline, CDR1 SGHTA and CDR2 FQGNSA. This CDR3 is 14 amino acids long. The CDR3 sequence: CASSFGGGPYEQYF. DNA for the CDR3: TGTGCCAGCAGCTTTGGGGGGGGGCCCTACGAGCAGTACTTC.

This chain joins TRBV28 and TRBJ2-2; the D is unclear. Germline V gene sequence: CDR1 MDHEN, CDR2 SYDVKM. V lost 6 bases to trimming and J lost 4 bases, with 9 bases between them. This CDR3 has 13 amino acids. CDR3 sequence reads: CASRVQVTGELFF. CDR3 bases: TGTGCCAGCAGGGTTCAGGTCACCGGGGAGCTGTTTTTT.

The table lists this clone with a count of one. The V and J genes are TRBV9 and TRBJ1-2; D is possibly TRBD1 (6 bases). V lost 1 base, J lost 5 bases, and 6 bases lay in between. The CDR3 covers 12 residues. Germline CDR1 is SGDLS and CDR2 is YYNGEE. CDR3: CASSVQGYGYTF. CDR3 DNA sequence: TGTGCCAGCAGCGTACAGGGGTATGGCTACACCTTC.

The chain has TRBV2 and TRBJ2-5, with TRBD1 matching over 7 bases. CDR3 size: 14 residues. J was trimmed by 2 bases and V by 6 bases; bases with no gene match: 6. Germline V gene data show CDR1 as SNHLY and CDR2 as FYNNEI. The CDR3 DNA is TGTGCCAGCAGAAAGCTGACAGGGCAAGAGACCCAGTACTTC. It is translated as CASRKLTGQETQYF.

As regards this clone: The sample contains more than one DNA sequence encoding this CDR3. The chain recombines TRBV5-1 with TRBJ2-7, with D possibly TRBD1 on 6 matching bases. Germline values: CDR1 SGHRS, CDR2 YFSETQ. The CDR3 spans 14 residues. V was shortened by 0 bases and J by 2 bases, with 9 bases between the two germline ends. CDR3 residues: CASSLVTGTYEQYF. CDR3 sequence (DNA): TGCGCCAGCAGCTTGGTCACAGGGACCTACGAGCAGTACTTC. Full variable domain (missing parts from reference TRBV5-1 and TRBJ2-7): KAGVTQTPRYLIKTRGQQVTLSCSPISGHRSVSWYQQTPGQGLQFLFEYFSETQRNKGNFPGRFSGRQFSNSRSEMNVSTLELGDSALYLCASSLVTGTYEQYFGPGTRLTVT.

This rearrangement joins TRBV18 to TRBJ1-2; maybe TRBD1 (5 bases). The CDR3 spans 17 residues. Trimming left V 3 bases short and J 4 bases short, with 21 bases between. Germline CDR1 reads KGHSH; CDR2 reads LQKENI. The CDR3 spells CASSPEPGQGRGYGYTF. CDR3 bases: TGTGCCAGCTCACCGGAGCCTGGGCAGGGTAGGGGCTATGGCTACACCTTC. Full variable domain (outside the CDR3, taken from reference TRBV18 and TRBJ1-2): NAGVMQNPRHLVRRRGQEARLRCSPMKGHSHVYWYRQLPEEGLKFMVYLQKENIIDESGMPKERFSAEFPKEGPSILRIQQVVRGDSAAYFCASSPEPGQGRGYGYTFGSGTRLTVV.

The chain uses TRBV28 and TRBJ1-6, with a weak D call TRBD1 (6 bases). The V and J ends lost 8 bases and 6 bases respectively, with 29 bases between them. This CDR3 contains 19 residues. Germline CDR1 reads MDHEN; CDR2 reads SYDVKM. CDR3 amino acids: CASLRRGGSVRSSNSPLHF. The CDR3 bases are TGTGCCAGCTTACGGAGGGGGGGTTCGGTCCGATCGAGTAATTCACCCCTCCACTTT.

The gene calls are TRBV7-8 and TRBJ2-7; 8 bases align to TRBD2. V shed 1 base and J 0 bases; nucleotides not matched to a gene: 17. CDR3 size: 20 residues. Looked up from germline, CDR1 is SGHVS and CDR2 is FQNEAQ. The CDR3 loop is CASSLGLRGGVGTSSYEQYF. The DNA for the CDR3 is TGTGCCAGCAGCTTAGGTCTCCGGGGGGGGGTAGGGACAAGCTCCTACGAGCAGTACTTC.

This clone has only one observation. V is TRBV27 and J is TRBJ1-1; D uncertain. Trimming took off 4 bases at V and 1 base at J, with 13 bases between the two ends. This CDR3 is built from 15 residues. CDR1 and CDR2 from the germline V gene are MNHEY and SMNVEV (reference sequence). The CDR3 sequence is CASSSGNRGNTEAFF. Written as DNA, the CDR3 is TGTGCCAGCAGTTCTGGGAACCGGGGGAACACTGAAGCTTTCTTT.

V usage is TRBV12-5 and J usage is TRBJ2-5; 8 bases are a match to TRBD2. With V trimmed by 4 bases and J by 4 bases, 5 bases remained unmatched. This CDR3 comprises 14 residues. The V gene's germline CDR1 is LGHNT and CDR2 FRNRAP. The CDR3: CASGSRGGLETQYF. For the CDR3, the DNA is TGTGCTAGTGGTTCCCGGGGGGGGTTAGAGACCCAGTACTTC. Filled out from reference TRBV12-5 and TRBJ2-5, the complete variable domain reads DARVTQTPRHKVTEMGQEVTMRCQPILGHNTVFWYRQTMMQGLELLAYFRNRAPLDDSGMPKDRFSAEMPDATLATLKIQPSEPRDSAVYFCASGSRGGLETQYFGPGTRLLVL.

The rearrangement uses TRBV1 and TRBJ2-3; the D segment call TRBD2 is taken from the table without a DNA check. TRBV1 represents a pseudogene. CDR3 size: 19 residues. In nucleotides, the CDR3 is TGCACCAGCAGCCTTCGGGAGTCCAGCGGGAGCCAGGTGAAAGATACGCAGTATTTT. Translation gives CTSSLRESSGSQVKDTQYF.

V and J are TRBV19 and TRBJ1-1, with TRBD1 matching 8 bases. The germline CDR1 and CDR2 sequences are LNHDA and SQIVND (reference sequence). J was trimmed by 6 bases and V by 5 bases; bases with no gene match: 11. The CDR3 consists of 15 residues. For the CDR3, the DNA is TGTGCCAGTAGTTCGACAGGGGTACGGTCTGCTGAAGCTTTCTTT. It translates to CASSSTGVRSAEAFF.

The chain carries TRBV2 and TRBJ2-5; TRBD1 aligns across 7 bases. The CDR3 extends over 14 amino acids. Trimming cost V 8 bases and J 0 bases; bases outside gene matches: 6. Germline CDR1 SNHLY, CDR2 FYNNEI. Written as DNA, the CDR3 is TGTGCCAGCGGTCCGGGACAGTACCAAGAGACCCAGTACTTC. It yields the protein CASGPGQYQETQYF.

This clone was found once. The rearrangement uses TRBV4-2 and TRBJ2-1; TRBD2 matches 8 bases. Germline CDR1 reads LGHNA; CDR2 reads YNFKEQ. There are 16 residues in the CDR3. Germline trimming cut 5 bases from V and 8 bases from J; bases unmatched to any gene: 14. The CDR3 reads CASSSFRAGVVDEQFF. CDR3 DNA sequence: TGTGCCAGCAGCTCGTTTCGAGCGGGAGTGGTAGATGAGCAGTTCTTC.

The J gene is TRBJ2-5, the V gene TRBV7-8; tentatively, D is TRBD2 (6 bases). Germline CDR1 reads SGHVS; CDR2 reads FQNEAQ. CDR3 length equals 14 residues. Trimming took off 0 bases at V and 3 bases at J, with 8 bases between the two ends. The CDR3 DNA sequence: TGTGCCAGCAGCTTAGCAGGACTAAAAGAGACCCAGTACTTC. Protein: CASSLAGLKETQYF.